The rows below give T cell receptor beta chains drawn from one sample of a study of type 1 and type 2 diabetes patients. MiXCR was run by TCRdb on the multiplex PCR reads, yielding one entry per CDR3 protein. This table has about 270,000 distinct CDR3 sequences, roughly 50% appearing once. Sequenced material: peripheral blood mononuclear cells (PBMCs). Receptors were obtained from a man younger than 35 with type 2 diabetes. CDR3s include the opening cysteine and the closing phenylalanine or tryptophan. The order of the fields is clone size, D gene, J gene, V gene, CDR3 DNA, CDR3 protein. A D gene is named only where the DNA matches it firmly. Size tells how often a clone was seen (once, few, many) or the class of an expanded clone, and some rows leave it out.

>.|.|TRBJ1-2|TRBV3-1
TGTGCCAGCAGCCCTGGTCCGGTAGGCTATGGCTACACCTTC
CASSPGPVGYGYTF
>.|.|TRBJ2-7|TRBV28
TGTGCCAGCCGAACCCTTAACGAGCAGTACTTC
CASRTLNEQYF
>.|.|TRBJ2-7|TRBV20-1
TGCAGTGCTAAGGAGTCCGGTCAGCGCTACGAGCAGTACTTC
CSAKESGQRYEQYF
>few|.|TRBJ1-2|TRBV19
TGTGCCAGTAGTACCCCCGGGACAAGGTATGGCTACACCTTC
CASSTPGTRYGYTF
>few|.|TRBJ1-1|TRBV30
TGTGCCTGGAAATGGGAAAGCGGTGAAGCTTTCTTT
CAWKWESGEAFF
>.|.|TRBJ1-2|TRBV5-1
TGCGCCAGCAGCTTGGAGGGAGACAATGGCTACACCTTC
CASSLEGDNGYTF
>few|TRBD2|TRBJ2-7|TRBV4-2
TGTGCCAGCAGCCAAGATGAGGGGAGGGGATCCTACGAGCAGTACTTC
CASSQDEGRGSYEQYF
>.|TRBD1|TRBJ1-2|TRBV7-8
TGTGCCAGCAGCCTCAGTGTCGGGACAGCCTATGGCTACACCTTC
CASSLSVGTAYGYTF
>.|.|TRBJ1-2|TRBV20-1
TGCAGTGCTAGAGATATCGAGGGGTATGGCTACACCTTC
CSARDIEGYGYTF
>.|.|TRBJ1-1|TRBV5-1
TGCGCCAGCAGCACTCGGGCCGAGCGGAACACTGAAGCTTTCTTT
CASSTRAERNTEAFF
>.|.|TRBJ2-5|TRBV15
TGTGCCACCAGCAGAGATCTGATACAAGAGACCCAGTACTTC
CATSRDLIQETQYF
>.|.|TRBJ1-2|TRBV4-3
TGCGCCAGCAGCCAATTCGGCGGGTATGGCTACACCTTC
CASSQFGGYGYTF
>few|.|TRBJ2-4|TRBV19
TGTGCCAGTAGTGCGGGACAGAGCATACTAGCCAAAAACATTCAGTACTTC
CASSAGQSILAKNIQYF
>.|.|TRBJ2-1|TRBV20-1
TGCAGTGCTAGGGGCCCGGGACTGCCGTACAATGAGCAGTTCTTC
CSARGPGLPYNEQFF
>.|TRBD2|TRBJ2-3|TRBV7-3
TGTGCCAGCAGCGCTGGGACTAGCGAGCGAAATACGCAGTATTTT
CASSAGTSERNTQYF
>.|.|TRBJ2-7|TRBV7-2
TGTGCCAGCAGCTTGAGAACGACCTCTCGTTCCGAGCAGTACTTC
CASSLRTTSRSEQYF
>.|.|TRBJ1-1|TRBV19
TGTGCCAGTAACCCCGGGCCCTTTTACACTGAAGCTTTCTTT
CASNPGPFYTEAFF
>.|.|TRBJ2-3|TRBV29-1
TGCAGCGCTAGGGCGACGCAACAAGATACGCAGTATTTT
CSARATQQDTQYF
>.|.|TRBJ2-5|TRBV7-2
TGTGCCAGCAGCCTCAAGGGTGGGGAGACCCAGTACTTC
CASSLKGGETQYF
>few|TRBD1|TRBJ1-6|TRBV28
TGTGCCAGCAGTCCTGACAGGGGGCCTTCACCCCTCCACTTT
CASSPDRGPSPLHF
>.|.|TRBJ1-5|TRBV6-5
TGTGCCAGCAGTCCCGACGGGAGTACCAATCAGCCCCAGCATTTT
CASSPDGSTNQPQHF
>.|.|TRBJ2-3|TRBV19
TGTGCCAGTAGTCTCTTCTCCGGGACGGGCGCAGATACGCAGTATTTT
CASSLFSGTGADTQYF
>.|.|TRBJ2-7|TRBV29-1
TGCAGCGTTATGGACGGCTCCTACGAGCAGTACTTC
CSVMDGSYEQYF
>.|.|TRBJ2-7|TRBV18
TGTGCCAGCTCACCGTACCTGGGCGAGCAGTACTTC
CASSPYLGEQYF
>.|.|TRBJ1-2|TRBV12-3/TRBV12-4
TGTGCCAGCAGTTTTTCTGGGCTCGTCTATGGCTACACCTTC
CASSFSGLVYGYTF
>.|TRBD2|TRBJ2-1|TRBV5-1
TGCGCCAGCAGCTTGGAGGTCGGGGGGGCGGGATATGAGCAGTTCTTC
CASSLEVGGAGYEQFF
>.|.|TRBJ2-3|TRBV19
TGTGCCAGTAGCACGTTAGCAGCGGATACGCAGTATTTT
CASSTLAADTQYF
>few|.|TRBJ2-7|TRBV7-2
TGTGCCAGCAGCTTAGGAGACGCCGGGACAGAGCAGTACTTC
CASSLGDAGTEQYF
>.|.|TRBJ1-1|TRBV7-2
TGTGCCAGCAGCTCGGACCATAACACTAAAGCTTTCTTT
CASSSDHNTKAFF
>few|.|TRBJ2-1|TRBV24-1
TGTGCCACCAGTCAGGGTAATGAGCAGTTCTTC
CATSQGNEQFF
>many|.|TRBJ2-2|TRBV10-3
TGTGCCATCAGTCACGGCTCGTTCGCGAACACCGGGGAGCTGTTTTTT
CAISHGSFANTGELFF
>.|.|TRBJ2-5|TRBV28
TGTGCCAGCAGGGGGTCTGGGTGGTACCAAGAGACCCAGTACTTC
CASRGSGWYQETQYF
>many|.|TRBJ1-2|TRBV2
TGTGCCAGCAGTGAAGCTCAGGGAACAGGGAAAGGCTATGGCTACACCTTC
CASSEAQGTGKGYGYTF
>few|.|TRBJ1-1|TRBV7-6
TGTGCCAGCAGCCGAACCCTAAGAGGAACGTCTGAAGCTTTCTTT
CASSRTLRGTSEAFF
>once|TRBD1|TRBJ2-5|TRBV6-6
TGTGCCACCTTAAACAGGGGGCAGGGGGAGACCCAGTACTTC
CATLNRGQGETQYF
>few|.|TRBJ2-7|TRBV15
TGTGCCACCAGCATAGGACATGGCTCCTACGAGCAGTACTTC
CATSIGHGSYEQYF
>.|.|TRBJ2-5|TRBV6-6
TGTGCCAGCAGTAAAACACGGGGAAAAGAGGAGACCCAGTACTTC
CASSKTRGKEETQYF
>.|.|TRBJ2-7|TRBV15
TGTGCCACCAGCAAAGGGGGGGCGGGAGCCTACGAGCAGTACTTC
CATSKGGAGAYEQYF
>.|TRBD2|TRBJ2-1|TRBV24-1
TGTGCCACCAGTGACCTAACTAGCGGGGGCTACAATGAGCAGTTCTTC
CATSDLTSGGYNEQFF
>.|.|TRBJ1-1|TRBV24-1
TGTGCCACCAGTGGCTCTGCCTGGGGGGCCACTGAAGCTTTCTTT
CATSGSAWGATEAFF
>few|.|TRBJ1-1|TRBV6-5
TGTGCCAGCAGTTATTTTAACTTGAACACTGAAGCTTTCTTT
CASSYFNLNTEAFF
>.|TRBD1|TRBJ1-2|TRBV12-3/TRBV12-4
TGTGCCAGCAGTTTAGGAGGGGGCAATGGCTACACCTTC
CASSLGGGNGYTF
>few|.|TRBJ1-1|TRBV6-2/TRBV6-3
TGTGCCAGCAGTTTGAATCGGGGGGACACTGAAGCTTTCTTT
CASSLNRGDTEAFF
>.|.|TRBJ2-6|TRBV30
TGTGCCTGGAGTGACTGGGTATCTGGGGCCAACGTCCTGACTTTC
CAWSDWVSGANVLTF
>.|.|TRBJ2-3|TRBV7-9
TGTGCCAGCAGCTCCGGGCGAGAGACAGATACGCAGTATTTT
CASSSGRETDTQYF
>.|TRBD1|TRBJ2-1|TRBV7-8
TGTGCCAGCAGCTTAGTCCGGGACAGGGGGCTCGATGAGCAGTTCTTC
CASSLVRDRGLDEQFF
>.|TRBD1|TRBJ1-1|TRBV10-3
TGTGCCACTACAGGGGAACCGAACACTGAAGCTTTCTTT
CATTGEPNTEAFF
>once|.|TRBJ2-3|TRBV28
TGTGCCAGCATCACGGGAGAACTAGATACGCAGTATTTT
CASITGELDTQYF
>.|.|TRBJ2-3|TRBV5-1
TGCGCCAGCAGCTTGGGGGTAGCCCCAGATACGCAGTATTTT
CASSLGVAPDTQYF
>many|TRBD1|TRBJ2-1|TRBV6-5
TGTGCCAGCAGGCCAATTACAGACAGGGGGTCAACCTACAATGAGCAGTTCTTC
CASRPITDRGSTYNEQFF
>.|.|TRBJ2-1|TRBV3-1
TGTGCCAGCAGCCAGACGAAACCAGGGGCCGGGGTAAATGAGCAGTTCTTC
CASSQTKPGAGVNEQFF
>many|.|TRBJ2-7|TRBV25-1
TGTGCCAGCAGTGCGTCTAATCCCGAGCAGTACTTC
CASSASNPEQYF
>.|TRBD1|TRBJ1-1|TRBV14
TGTGCCAGCAGTGGTTGGACAGGCAGAGCTTTCTTT
CASSGWTGRAFF
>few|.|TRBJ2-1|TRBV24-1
TGTGCCACCAGTGATTTGGGAGGGAATGAGCAGTTCTTC
CATSDLGGNEQFF
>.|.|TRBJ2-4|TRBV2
TGTGCCAGCAGATCCAGGGGATCGTCAGCAAACATTCAGTACTTC
CASRSRGSSANIQYF
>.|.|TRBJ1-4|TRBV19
TGTGCCTGTGACGGGGGGGAAAAACTGTTTTTT
CACDGGEKLFF
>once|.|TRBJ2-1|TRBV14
TGTGCCAGCAGCCAAGACCCCCGGAGTCGTCGATTATATCGGGAGCAGTTCTTC
CASSQDPRSRRLYREQFF
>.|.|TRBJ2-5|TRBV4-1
TGCGCCAGCAGCCAAGCCCCGCTAGCACAGAAGGTCGGGACCCAGTACTTC
CASSQAPLAQKVGTQYF
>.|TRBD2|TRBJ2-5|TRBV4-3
TGCGCCAGCAGCCAAGAGGGACCCCCGGGACTAGCGGGAGGGGAGACCCAGTACTTC
CASSQEGPPGLAGGETQYF
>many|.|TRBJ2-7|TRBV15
TGTGCCACCAGCGGTAGCTCCTACGAGCAGTACTTC
CATSGSSYEQYF